This T cell receptor (beta chain) came from a study of control samples from healthy donors and cancer patients. The repertoire was sequenced with immunoSEQ multiplex PCR; TCRdb's copy has only in-frame clones and lacks some. Its table records about 200,000 clones. Germline CDR1 and CDR2: LGHNT and FRNRAP. Trimming cost V 5 bases and J 7 bases, with 10 bases left between them. CDR3 size: 12 residues. Specimen: blood. The sequence came from a woman aged 30 to 39 in good health. The chain links TRBV12-5 to TRBJ2-3, with D possibly matching TRBD2 (5 bases). Here the CDR3 reads CASGADFYTQYF. The CDR3 DNA follows: TGTGCTAGTGGTGCGGACTTCTATACGCAGTATTTT.